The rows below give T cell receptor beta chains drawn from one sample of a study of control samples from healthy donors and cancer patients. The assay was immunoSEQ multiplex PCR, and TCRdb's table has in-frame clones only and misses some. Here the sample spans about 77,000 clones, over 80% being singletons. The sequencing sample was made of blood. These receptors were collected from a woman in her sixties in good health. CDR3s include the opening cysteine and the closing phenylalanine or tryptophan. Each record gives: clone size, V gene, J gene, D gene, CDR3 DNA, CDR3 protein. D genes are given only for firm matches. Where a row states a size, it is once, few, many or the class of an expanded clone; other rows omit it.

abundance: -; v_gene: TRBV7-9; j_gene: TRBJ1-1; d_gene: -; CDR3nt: TGTGCCAGCAGCTCTACCTACATGAACACTGAAGCTTTCTTT; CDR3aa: CASSSTYMNTEAFF
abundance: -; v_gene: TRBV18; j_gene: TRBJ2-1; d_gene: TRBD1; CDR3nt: TGTGCCAGCTCACCGGGACAGGGCTCCTACAATGAGCAGTTCTTC; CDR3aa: CASSPGQGSYNEQFF
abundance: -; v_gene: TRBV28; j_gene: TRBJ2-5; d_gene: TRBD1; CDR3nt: TGTGCCAGCAATAACAGGGGCAGGGTCCAAGAGACCCAGTACTTC; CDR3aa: CASNNRGRVQETQYF
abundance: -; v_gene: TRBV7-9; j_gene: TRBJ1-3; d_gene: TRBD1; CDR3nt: TGTGCCAGCAGCCCCAGACAGGGGGCCAGGGGAAACACCATATATTTT; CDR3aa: CASSPRQGARGNTIYF
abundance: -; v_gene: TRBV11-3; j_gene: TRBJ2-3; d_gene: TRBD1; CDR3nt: TGTGCCAGCAGCTCCGGACAGGGGGGGCACACAGATACGCAGTATTTT; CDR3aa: CASSSGQGGHTDTQYF
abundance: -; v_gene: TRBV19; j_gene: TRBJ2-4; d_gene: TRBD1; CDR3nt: TGTGCCAGTAGTCGCCCAGGGGGTACGGAGAACATTCAGTACTTC; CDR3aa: CASSRPGGTENIQYF
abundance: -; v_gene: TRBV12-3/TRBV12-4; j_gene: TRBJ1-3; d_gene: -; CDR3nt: TGTGCCAGCCAGATAGGGGGAAACACCATATATTTT; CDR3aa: CASQIGGNTIYF
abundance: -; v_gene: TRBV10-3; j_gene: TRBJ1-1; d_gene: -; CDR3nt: TGTGCCATCAGTGAGTCGAGTAAGGCAGGAGAAGCTTTCTTT; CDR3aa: CAISESSKAGEAFF
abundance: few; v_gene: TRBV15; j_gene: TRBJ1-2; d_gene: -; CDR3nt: TGTGCCACCAGCAGAGACAGGAACTATGGCTACACCTTC; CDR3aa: CATSRDRNYGYTF
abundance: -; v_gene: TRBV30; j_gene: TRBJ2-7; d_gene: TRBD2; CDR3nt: TGTGCCTGGAGTGTAGCGAGTAGCGGGAGCTCCTACGAGCAGTACTTC; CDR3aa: CAWSVASSGSSYEQYF
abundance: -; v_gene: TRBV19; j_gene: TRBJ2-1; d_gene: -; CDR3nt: TGTGCCAGTACCGACTGGACCTCCTACAATGAGCAGTTCTTC; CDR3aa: CASTDWTSYNEQFF
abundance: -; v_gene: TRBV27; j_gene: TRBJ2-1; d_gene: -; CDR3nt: TGTGCCAGCAGCCCGAGGGGGGGAAGTCCCTACAATGAGCAGTTCTTC; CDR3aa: CASSPRGGSPYNEQFF
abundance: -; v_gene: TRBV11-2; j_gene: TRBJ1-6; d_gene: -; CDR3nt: TGTGCCAGCAGCGTAAATTCACCCCTCCACTTT; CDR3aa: CASSVNSPLHF
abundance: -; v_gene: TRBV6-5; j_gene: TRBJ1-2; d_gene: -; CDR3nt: TGTGCCAGCAGTTACTCGTCGGGAGGTGGCTACACCTTC; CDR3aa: CASSYSSGGGYTF
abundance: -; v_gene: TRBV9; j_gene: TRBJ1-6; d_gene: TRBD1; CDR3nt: TGTGCCAGCAGCCCCCGGGACAGAAATTCACCCCTCCACTTT; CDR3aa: CASSPRDRNSPLHF
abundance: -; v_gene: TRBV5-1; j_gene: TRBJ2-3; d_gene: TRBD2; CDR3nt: TGCGCCAGCAGCTTGGCCTATCGTATCGCGGGAGGGGAAGATACGCAGTATTTT; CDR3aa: CASSLAYRIAGGEDTQYF
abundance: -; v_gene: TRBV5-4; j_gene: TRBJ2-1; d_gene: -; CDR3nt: TGTGCCAGCAGCTTGCGACAGAACAATGAGCAGTTCTTC; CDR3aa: CASSLRQNNEQFF
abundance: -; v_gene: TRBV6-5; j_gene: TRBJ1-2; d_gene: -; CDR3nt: TGTGCCACCTTTTTCGGGCCCTATGGCTACACCTTC; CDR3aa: CATFFGPYGYTF
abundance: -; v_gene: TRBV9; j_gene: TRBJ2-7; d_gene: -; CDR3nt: TGTGCCAGCAGCCCGGGACACCTCTCCTACGAGCAGTACTTC; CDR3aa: CASSPGHLSYEQYF
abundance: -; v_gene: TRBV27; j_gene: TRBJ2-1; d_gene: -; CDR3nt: TGTGCCAGCAGAGTGGGGGTGGGGCTATACTACAATGAGCAGTTCTTC; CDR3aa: CASRVGVGLYYNEQFF
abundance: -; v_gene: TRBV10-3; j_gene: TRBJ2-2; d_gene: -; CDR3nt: TGTGCCATCAGTGAGACAGGGAGGGACCGGGGAGCTGTTTTT; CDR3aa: CAISETGRDRGAVF
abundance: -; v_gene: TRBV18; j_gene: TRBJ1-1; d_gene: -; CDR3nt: TGTGCCAGCTCATCCGACAGCGGAGTAACCAAAGCTTTCTTT; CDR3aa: CASSSDSGVTKAFF
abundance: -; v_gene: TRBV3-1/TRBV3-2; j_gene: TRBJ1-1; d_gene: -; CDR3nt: TGTGCCAGCAGCCACGACTTCCAGGGTGAAGCTTTCTTT; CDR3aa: CASSHDFQGEAFF
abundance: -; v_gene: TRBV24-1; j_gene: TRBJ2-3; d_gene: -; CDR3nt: TGTGCCACCGGAGACTCCACAGATACGCAGTATTTT; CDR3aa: CATGDSTDTQYF
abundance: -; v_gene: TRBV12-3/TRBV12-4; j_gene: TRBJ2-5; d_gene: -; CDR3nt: TGTGCCAGCAGTTTATCCGGGGAGACCCAGTACTTC; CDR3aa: CASSLSGETQYF
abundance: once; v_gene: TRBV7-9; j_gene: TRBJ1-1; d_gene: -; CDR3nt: TGTGCCAGCAGCAAGGTCCCTGGTACTGAAGCTTTCTTT; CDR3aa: CASSKVPGTEAFF
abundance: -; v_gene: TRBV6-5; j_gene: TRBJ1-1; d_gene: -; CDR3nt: TGTGCCAGCAGTTACGGAGTTATGAACACTGAAGCTTTCTTT; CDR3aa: CASSYGVMNTEAFF
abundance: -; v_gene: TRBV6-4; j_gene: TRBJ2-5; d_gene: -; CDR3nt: TGTGCCAGCAGTGGGGGGGCCCTTCGAGAGACCCAGTACTTC; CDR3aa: CASSGGALRETQYF